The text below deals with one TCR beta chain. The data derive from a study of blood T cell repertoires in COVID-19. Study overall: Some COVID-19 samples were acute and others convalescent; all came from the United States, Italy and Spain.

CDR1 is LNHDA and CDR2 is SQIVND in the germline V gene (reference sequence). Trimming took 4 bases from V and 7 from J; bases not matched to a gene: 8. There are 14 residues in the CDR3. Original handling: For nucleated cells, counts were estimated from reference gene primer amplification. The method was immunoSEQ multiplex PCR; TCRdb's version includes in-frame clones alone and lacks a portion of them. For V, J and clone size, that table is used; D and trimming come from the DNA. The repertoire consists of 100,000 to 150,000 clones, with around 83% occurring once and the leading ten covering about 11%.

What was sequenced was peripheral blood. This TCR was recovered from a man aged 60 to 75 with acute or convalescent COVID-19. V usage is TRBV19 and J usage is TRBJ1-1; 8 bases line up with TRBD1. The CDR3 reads CASSKDRDRSEAFF. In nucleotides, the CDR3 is TGTGCCAGTAGTAAGGACAGGGATCGTAGTGAAGCTTTCTTT.